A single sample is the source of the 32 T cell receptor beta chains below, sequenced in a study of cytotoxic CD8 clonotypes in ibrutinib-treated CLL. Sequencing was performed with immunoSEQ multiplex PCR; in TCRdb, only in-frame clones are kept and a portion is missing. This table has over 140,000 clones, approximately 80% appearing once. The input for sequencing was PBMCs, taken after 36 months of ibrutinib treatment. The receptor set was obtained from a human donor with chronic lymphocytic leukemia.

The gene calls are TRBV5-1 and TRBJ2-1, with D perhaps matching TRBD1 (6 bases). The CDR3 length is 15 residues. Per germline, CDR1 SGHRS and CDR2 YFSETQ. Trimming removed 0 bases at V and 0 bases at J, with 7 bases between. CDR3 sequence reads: CASSLGQVSYNEQFF. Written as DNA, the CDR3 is TGCGCCAGCAGCTTGGGACAGGTCTCCTACAATGAGCAGTTCTTC.

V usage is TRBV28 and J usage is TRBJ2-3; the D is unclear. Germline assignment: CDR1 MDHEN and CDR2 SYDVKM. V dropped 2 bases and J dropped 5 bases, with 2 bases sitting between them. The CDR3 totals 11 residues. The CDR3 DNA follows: TGTGCCAGCAGTTTAGGAGATACGCAGTATTTT. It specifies CASSLGDTQYF.

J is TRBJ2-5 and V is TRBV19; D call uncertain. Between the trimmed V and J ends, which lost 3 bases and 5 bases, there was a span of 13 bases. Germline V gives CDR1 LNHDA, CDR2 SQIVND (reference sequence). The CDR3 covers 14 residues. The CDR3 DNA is TGTGCCAGTAGTATCTACCCCGGCCGGGAGACCCAGTACTTC. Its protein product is CASSIYPGRETQYF.

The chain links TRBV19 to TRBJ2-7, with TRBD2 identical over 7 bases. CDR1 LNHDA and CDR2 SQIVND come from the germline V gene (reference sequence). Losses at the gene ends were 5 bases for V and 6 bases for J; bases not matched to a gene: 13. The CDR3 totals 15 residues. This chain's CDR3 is CASSSSGERRPEQYF. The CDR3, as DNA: TGTGCCAGTAGTTCAAGCGGGGAACGGAGACCCGAGCAGTACTTC.

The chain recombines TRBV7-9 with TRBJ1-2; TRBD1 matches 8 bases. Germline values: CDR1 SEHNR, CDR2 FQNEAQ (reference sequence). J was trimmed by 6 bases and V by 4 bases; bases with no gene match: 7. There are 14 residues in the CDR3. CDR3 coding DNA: TGTGCCAGCAGCTCAGAGGACAGGGTGAATGGCTACACCTTC. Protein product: CASSSEDRVNGYTF.

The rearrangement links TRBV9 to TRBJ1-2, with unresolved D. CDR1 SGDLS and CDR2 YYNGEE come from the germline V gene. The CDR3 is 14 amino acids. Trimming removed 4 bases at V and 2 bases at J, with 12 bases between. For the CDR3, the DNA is TGTGCCAGCAGCCCCGACGATTTGAACTATGGCTACACCTTC. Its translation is CASSPDDLNYGYTF.

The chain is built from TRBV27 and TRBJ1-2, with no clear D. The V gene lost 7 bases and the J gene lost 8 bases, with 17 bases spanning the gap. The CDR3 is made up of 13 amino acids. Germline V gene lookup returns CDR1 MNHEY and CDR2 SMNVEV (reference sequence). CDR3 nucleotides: TGTGCCAGCACTGCCAGCCCTTTGCGAGGCTACACCTTC. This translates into CASTASPLRGYTF.

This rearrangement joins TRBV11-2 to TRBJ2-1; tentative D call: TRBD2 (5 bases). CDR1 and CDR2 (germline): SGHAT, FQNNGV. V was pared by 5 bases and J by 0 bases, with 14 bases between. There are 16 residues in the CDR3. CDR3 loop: CASSPNRRSSYNEQFF. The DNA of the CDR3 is TGTGCCAGCAGCCCGAATAGGAGGAGCTCCTACAATGAGCAGTTCTTC. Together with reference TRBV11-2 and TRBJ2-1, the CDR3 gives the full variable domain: EAGVAQSPRYKIIEKRQSVAFWCNPISGHATLYWYQQILGQGPKLLIQFQNNGVVDDSQLPKDRFSAERLKGVDSTLKIQPAKLEDSAVYLCASSPNRRSSYNEQFFGPGTRLTVL.

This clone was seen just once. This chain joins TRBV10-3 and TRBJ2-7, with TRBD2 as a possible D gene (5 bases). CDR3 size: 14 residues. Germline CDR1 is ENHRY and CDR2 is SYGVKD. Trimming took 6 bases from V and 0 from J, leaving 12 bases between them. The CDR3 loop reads CAIRPIGNSYEQYF. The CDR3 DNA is TGTGCCATCAGACCAATCGGGAACTCCTACGAGCAGTACTTC.

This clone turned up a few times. This CDR3 is CASSAGQGNEKLFF. The CDR3 bases are TGTGCCAGCAGCGCTGGACAGGGTAATGAAAAACTGTTTTTT. The rearrangement links TRBV7-9 to TRBJ1-4; TRBD1 matches at 8 bases. Unmatched junction bases numbered 3, after V lost 5 bases and J lost 4 bases. Germline CDR1 reads SEHNR; CDR2 reads FQNEAQ (reference sequence). This CDR3 comprises 14 residues.

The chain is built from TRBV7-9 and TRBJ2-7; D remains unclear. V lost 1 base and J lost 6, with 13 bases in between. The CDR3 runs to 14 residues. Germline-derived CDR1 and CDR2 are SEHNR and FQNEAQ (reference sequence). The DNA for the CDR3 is TGTGCCAGCAGCTTAGTCTTGGGGTTTTCCGAGCAGTACTTC. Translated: CASSLVLGFSEQYF. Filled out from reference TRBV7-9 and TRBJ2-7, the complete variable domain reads DTGVSQNPRHKITKRGQNVTFRCDPISEHNRLYWYRQTLGQGPEFLTYFQNEAQLEKSRLLSDRFSAERPKGSFSTLEIQRTEQGDSAMYLCASSLVLGFSEQYFGPGTRLTVT.

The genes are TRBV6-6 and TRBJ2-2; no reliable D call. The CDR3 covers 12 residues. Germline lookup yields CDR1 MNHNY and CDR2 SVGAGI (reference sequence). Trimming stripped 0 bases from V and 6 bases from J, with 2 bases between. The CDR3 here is CASSYSAGELFF. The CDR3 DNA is TGTGCCAGCAGTTACTCTGCCGGGGAGCTGTTTTTT.

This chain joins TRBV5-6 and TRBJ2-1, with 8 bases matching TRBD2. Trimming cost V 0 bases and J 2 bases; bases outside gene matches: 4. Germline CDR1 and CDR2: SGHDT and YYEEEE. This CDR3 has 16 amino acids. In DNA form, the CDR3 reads TGTGCCAGCAGCTTGGCGGTAGCGGGGCCCTACAATGAGCAGTTCTTC. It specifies CASSLAVAGPYNEQFF.

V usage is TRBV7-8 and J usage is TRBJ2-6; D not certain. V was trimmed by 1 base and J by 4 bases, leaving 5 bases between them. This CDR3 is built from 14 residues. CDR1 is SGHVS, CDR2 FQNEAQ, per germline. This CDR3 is CASSLVFGANVLTF. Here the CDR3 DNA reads TGTGCCAGCAGCTTAGTTTTCGGGGCCAACGTCCTGACTTTC.

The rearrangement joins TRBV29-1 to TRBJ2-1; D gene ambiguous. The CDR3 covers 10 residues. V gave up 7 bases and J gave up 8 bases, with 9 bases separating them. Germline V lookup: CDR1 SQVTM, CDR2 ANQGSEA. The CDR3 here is CSGTEDEQFF. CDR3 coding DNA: TGCAGCGGGACCGAGGATGAGCAGTTCTTC.

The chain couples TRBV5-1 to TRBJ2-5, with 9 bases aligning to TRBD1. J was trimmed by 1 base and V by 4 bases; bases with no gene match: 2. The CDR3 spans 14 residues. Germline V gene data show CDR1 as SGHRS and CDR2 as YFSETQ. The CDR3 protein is CASSRDRAQETQYF. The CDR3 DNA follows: TGCGCCAGCAGCAGGGACAGGGCCCAAGAGACCCAGTACTTC.

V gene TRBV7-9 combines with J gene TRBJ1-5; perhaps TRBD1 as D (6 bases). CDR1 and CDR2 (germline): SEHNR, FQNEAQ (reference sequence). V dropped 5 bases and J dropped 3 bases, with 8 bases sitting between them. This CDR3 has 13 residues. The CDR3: CASSGQLNQPQHF. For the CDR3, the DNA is TGTGCCAGCAGCGGACAGCTCAATCAGCCCCAGCATTTT.

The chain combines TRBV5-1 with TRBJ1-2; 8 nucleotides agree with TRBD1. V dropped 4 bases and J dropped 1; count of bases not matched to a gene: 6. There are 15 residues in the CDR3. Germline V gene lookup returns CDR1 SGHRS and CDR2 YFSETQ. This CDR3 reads CASSMTGVYNYGYTF. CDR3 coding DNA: TGCGCCAGCAGCATGACAGGGGTTTATAACTATGGCTACACCTTC.

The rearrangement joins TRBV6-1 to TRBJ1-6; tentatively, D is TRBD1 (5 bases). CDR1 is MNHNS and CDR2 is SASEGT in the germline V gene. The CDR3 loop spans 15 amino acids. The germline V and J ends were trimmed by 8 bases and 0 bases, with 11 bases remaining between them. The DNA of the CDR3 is TGTGCCAGCGCGGCTGGGGGCTCCTATAATTCACCCCTCCACTTT. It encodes CASAAGGSYNSPLHF.

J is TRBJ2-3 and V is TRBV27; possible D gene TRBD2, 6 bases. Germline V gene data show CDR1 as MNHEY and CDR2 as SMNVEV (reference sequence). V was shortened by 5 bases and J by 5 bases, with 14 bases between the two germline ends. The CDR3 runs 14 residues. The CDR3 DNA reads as TGTGCCAGCAGTCTCGAGCGGAGGGGAGATACGCAGTATTTT. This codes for CASSLERRGDTQYF.

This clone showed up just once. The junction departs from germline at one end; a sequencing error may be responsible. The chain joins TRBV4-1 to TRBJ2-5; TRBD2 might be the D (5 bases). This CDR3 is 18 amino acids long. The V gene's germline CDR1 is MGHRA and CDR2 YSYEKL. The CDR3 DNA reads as TGCGCCAGCAGCCAAGATAAATTGGCGGGCAATCCTCAAGAGATCCAGTACTTC. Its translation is CASSQDKLAGNPQEIQYF.

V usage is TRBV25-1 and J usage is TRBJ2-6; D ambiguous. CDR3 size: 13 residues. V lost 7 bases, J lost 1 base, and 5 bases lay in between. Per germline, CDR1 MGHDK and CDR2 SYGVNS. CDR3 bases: TGTGCCAGCACTATATCTGGGGCCAACGTCCTGACTTTC. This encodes CASTISGANVLTF. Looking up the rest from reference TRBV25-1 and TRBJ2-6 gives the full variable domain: EADIYQTPRYLVIGTGKKITLECSQTMGHDKMYWYQQDPGMELHLIHYSYGVNSTEKGDLSSESTVSRIRTEHFPLTLESARPSHTSQYLCASTISGANVLTFGAGSRLTVL.

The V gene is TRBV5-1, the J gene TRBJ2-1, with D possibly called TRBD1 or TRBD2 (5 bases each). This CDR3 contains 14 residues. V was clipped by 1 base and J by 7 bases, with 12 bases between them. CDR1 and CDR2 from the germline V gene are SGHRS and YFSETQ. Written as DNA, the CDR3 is TGCGCCAGCAGCTTGATAGGGACCGCTAATGAGCAGTTCTTC. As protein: CASSLIGTANEQFF.

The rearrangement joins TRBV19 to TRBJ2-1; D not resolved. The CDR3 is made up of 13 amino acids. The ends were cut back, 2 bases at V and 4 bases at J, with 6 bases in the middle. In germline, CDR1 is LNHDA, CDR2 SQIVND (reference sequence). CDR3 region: CASSIPTYNEQFF. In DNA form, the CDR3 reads TGTGCCAGTAGTATACCTACATACAATGAGCAGTTCTTC. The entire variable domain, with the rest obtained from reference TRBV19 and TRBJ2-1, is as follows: DGGITQSPKYLFRKEGQNVTLSCEQNLNHDAMYWYRQDPGQGLRLIYYSQIVNDFQKGDIAEGYSVSREKKESFPLTVTSAQKNPTAFYLCASSIPTYNEQFFGPGTRLTVL.

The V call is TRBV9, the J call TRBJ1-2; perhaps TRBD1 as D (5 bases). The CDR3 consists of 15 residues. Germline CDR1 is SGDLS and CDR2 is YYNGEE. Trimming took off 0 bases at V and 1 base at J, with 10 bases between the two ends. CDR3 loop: CASSVEAQGNYGYTF. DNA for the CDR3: TGTGCCAGCAGCGTAGAGGCCCAGGGTAACTATGGCTACACCTTC.

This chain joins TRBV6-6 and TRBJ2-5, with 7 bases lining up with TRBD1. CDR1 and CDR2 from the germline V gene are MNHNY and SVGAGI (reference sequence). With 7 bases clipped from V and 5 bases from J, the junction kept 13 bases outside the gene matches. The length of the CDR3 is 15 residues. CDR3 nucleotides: TGTGCCAGCACCCAAGGGGCGACAGGGTGGGAGACCCAGTACTTC. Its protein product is CASTQGATGWETQYF.

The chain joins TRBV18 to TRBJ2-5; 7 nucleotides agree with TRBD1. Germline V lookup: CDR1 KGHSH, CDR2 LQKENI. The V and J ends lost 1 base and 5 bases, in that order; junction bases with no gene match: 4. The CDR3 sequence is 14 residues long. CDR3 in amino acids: CASSPQGQDETQYF. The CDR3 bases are TGTGCCAGCTCACCACAAGGACAGGATGAGACCCAGTACTTC.

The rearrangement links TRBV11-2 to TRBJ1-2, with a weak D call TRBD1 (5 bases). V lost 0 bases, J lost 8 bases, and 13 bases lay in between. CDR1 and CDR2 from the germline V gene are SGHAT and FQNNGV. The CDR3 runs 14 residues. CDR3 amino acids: CASSLEAGRRGYTF. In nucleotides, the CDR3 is TGTGCCAGCAGCTTAGAGGCAGGGCGCCGCGGCTACACCTTC. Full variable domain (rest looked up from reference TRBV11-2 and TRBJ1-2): EAGVAQSPRYKIIEKRQSVAFWCNPISGHATLYWYQQILGQGPKLLIQFQNNGVVDDSQLPKDRFSAERLKGVDSTLKIQPAKLEDSAVYLCASSLEAGRRGYTFGSGTRLTVV.

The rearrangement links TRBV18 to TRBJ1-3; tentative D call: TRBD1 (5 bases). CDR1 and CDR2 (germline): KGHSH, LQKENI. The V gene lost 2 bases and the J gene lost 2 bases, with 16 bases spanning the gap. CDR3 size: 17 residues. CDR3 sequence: CASSPIGHRPTGNTIYF. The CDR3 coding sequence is TGTGCCAGCTCACCAATAGGACACAGGCCGACTGGAAACACCATATATTTT.

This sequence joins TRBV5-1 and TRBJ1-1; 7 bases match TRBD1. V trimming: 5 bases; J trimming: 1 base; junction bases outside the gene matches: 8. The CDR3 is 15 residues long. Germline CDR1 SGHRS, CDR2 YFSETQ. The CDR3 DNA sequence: TGCGCCAGCAGTACACAGGGGTGGACGAACACTGAAGCTTTCTTT. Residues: CASSTQGWTNTEAFF.

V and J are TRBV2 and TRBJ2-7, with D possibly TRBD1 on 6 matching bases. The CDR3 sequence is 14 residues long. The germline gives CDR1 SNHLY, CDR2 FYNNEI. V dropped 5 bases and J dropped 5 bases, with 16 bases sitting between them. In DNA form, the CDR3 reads TGTGCCAGCAGTCAAATCAAACAGGGAAACGAGCAGTACTTC. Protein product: CASSQIKQGNEQYF.

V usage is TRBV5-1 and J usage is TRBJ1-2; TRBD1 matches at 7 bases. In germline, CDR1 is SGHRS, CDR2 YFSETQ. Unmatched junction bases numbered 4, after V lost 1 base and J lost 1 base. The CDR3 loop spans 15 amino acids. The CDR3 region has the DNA TGCGCCAGCAGCTTGACAGGGGATAATAACTATGGCTACACCTTC. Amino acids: CASSLTGDNNYGYTF.